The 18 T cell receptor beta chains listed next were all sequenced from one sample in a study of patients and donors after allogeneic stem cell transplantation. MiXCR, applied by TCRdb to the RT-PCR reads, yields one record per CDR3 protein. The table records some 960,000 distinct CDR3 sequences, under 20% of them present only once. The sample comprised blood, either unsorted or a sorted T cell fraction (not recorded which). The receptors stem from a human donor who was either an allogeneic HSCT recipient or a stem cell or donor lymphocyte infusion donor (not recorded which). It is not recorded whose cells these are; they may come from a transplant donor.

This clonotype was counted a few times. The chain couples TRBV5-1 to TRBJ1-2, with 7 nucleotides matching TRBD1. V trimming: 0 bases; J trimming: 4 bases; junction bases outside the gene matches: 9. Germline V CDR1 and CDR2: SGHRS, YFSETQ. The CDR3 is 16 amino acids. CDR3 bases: TGCGCCAGCAGCTTGGCCCGGACTGACAGGGCCTATGGCTACACCTTC. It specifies CASSLARTDRAYGYTF. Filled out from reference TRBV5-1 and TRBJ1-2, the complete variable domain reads KAGVTQTPRYLIKTRGQQVTLSCSPISGHRSVSWYQQTPGQGLQFLFEYFSETQRNKGNFPGRFSGRQFSNSRSEMNVSTLELGDSALYLCASSLARTDRAYGYTFGSGTRLTVV.

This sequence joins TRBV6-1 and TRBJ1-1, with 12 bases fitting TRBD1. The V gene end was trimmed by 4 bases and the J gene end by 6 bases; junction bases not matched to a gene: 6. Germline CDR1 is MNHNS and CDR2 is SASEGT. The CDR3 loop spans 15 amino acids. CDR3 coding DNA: TGTGCCAGCAGTGGCCCGGGACAGGGGGCCGCTGAAGCTTTCTTT. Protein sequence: CASSGPGQGAAEAFF.

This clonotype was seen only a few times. The CDR3 region is CSASGRNYGYTF. CDR3 nucleotides: TGCAGTGCTAGCGGGAGGAACTATGGCTACACCTTC. The chain has TRBV20-1 and TRBJ1-2; D is uncertain. Germline loops: CDR1 DFQATT, CDR2 SNEGSKA (reference sequence). Trimming took 3 bases from V and 2 from J, leaving 7 bases between them. The CDR3 is made up of 12 amino acids.

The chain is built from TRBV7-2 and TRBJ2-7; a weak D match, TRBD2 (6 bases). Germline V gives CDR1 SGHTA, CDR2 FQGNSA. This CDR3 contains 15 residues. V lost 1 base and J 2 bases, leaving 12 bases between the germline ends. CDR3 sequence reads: CASSLGGLTTYEQYF. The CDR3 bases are TGTGCCAGCAGCTTAGGGGGACTGACCACCTACGAGCAGTACTTC.

CDR3 in amino acids: CATSTTGTSGGYEQFF. In DNA, the CDR3 is TGTGCCACCAGTACTACCGGGACTAGCGGTGGTTATGAGCAGTTCTTC. The V and J genes are TRBV24-1 and TRBJ2-1, with 11 bases lining up with TRBD2. The germline CDR1 and CDR2 sequences are KGHDR and SFDVKD. The CDR3 totals 16 residues. V gave up 6 bases and J gave up 8 bases; unmatched junction bases: 11.

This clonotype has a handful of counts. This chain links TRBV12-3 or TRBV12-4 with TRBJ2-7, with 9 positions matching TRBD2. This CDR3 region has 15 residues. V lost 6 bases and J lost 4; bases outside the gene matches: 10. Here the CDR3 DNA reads TGTGCCAGCAGCCCTACGGCGGGGGGGCTGTACGAGCAGTACTTC. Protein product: CASSPTAGGLYEQYF.

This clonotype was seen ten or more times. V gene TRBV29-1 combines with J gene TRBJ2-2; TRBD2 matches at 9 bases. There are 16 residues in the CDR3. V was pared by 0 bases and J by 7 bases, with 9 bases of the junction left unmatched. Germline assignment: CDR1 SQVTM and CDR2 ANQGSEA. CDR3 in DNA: TGCAGCGTTGAAGATACTATGGGACTAGCTGTCGGGGAGCTGTTTTTT. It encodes CSVEDTMGLAVGELFF.

CDR3 bases: TGTGCCATCAGGGCCTCGGGCGGGACACGAACAGATACGCAGTATTTT. It specifies CAIRASGGTRTDTQYF. The rearrangement uses TRBV10-3 and TRBJ2-3, with D perhaps given as TRBD1 or TRBD2 (6 bases each). Trimming cost V 6 bases and J 3 bases, with 19 bases left between them. CDR3 length equals 16 residues. The V gene's germline CDR1 is ENHRY and CDR2 SYGVKD.

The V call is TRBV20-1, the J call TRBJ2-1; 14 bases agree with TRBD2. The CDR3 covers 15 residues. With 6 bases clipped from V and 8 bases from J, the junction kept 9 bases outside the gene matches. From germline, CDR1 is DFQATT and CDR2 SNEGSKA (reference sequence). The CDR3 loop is CSAYSGTSGSHEQFF. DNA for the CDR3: TGCAGTGCGTACTCCGGGACTAGCGGGAGTCATGAGCAGTTCTTC.

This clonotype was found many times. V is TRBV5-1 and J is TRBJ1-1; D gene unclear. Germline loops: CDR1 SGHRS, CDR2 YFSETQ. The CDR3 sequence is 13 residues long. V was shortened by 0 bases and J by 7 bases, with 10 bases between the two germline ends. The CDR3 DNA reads TGCGCCAGCAGCTTGGCCCCAGACATTGAAGCTTTCTTT. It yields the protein CASSLAPDIEAFF.

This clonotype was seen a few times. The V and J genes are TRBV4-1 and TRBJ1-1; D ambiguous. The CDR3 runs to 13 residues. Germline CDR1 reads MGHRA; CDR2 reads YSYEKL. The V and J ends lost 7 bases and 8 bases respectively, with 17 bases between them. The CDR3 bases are TGCGCCAGCACCCTCCTATCGGACGGGGAAGCTTTCTTT. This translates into CASTLLSDGEAFF.

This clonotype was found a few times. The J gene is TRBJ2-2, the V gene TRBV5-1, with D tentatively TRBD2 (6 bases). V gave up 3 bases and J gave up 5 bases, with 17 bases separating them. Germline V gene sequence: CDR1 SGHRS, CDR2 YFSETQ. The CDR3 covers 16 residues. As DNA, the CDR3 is TGCGCCAGCAGCTCGCGGAGGGCAGGAGGAACCGGGGAGCTGTTTTTT. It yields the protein CASSSRRAGGTGELFF.

CDR3 nucleotides: TGCGCCAGCAGCTTGGGTAGTAGCGGGTACAATGAGCAGTTCTTC. Its translation is CASSLGSSGYNEQFF. The chain is built from TRBV5-1 and TRBJ2-1; 7 nucleotides agree with TRBD2. V trimming: 0 bases; J trimming: 4 bases; junction bases outside the gene matches: 4. CDR3 size: 15 residues. Looked up from germline, CDR1 is SGHRS and CDR2 is YFSETQ.

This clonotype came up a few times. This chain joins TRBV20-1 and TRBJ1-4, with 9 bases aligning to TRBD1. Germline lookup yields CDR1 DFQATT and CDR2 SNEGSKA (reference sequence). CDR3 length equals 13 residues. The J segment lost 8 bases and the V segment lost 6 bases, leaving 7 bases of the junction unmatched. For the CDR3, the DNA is TGCAGTGCATGGGGGACAGGGAGAGAAAAACTGTTTTTT. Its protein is CSAWGTGREKLFF.

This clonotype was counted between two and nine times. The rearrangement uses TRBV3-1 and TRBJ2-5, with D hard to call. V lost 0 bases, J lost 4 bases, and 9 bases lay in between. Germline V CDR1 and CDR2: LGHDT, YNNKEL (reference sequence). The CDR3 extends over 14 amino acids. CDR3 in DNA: TGTGCCAGCAGCCAAGATAGGCTCCCAGAGACCCAGTACTTC. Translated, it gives CASSQDRLPETQYF.

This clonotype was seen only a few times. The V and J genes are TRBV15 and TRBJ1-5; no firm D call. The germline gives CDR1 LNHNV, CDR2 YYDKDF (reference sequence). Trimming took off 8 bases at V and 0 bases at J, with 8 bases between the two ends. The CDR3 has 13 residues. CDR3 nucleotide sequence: TGTGCCACCGGAGGAAATAGCAATCAGCCCCAGCATTTT. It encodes CATGGNSNQPQHF.

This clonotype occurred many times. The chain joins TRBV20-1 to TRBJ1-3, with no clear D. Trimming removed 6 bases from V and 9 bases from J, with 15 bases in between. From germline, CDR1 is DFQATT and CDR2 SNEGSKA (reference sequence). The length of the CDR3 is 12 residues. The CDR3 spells CSAPSRAGTIYF. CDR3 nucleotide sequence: TGCAGTGCCCCGAGTAGGGCAGGCACCATATATTTT.

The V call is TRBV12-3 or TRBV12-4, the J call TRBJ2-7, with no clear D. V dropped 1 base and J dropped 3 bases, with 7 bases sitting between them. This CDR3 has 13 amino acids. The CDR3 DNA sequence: TGTGCCAGCAGTTTAGAACAGATCTACGAGCAGTACTTC. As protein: CASSLEQIYEQYF.